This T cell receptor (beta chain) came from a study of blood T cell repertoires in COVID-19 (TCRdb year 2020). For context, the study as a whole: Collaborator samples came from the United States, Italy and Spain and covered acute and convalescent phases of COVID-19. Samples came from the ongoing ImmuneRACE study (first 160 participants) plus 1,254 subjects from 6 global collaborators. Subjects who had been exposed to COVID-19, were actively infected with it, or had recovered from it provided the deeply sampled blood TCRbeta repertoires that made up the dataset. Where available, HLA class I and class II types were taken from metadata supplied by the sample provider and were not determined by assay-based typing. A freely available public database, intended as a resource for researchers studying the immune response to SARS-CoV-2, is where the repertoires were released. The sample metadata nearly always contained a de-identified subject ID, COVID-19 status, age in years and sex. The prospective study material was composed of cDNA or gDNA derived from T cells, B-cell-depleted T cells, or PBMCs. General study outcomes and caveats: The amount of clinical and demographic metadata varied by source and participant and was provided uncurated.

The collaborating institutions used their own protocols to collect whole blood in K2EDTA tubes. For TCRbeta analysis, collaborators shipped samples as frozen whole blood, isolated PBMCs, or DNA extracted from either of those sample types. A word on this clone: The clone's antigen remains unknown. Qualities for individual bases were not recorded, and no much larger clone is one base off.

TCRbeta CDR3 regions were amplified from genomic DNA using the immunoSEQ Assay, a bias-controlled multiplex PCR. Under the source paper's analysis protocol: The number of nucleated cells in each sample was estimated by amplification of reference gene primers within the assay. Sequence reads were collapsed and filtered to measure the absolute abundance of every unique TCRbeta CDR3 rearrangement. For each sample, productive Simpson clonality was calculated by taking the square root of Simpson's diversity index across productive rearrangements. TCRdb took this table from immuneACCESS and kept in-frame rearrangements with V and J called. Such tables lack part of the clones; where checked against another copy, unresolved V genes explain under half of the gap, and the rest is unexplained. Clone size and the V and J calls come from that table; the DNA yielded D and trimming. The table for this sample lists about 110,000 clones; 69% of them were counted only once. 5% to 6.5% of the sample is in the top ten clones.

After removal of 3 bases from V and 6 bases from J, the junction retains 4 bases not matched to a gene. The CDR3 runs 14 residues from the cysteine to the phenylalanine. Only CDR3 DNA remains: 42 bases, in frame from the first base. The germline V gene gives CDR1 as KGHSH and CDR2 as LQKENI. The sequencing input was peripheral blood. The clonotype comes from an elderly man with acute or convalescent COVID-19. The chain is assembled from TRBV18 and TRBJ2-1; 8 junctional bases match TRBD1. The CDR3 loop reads CASSPDTGGNEQFF. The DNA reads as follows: TGTGCCAGCTCACCTGATACAGGGGGCAATGAGCAGTTCTTC.